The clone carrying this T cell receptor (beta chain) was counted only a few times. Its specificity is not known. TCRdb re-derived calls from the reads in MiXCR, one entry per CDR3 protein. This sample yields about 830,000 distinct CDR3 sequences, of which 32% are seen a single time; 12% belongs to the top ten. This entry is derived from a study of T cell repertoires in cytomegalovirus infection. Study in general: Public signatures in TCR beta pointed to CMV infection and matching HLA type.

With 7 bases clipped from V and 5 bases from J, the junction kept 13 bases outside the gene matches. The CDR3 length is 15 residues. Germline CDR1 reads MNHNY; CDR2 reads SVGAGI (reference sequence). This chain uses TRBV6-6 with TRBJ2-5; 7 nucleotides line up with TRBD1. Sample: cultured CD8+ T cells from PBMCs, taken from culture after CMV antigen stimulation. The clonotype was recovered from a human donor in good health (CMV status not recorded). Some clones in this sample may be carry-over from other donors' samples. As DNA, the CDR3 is TGTGCCAGCACCGAACAGGGGATGGATGGGGAGACCCAGTACTTC. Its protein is CASTEQGMDGETQYF.